This passage covers 30 T cell receptor beta chains from one sample sequenced in a study of memory CD4+ T cells and cytomegalovirus serostatus. TCRdb keeps only in-frame clones here, not all; method: immunoSEQ multiplex PCR. The sample includes about 67,000 clones, about three quarters of them seen just once. The sort gate was single viable CD3+CD4+CD8-CD45RO+ cells for memory CD4+ T cells. The sequenced sample consisted of memory CD4+ T cells from blood. These receptors were collected from an adult in good health and CMV-seropositive.

This sequence joins TRBV28 and TRBJ2-1; 12 bases agree with TRBD2. Per germline, CDR1 MDHEN and CDR2 SYDVKM. V shed 4 bases and J 8 bases; nucleotides not matched to a gene: 15. CDR3 length: 18 amino acids. CDR3 sequence reads: CASSSSRLAGDNGDEQFF. The CDR3 nucleotides are TGTGCCAGCAGTTCCTCCAGACTAGCGGGAGATAATGGGGATGAGCAGTTCTTC. Looking up the rest from reference TRBV28 and TRBJ2-1 gives the full variable domain: DVKVTQSSRYLVKRTGEKVFLECVQDMDHENMFWYRQDPGLGLRLIYFSYDVKMKEKGDIPEGYSVSREKKERFSLILESASTNQTSMYLCASSSSRLAGDNGDEQFFGPGTRLTVL.

The chain carries TRBV7-2 and TRBJ2-3; a possible D gene is TRBD2 (5 bases). The CDR3 runs 14 residues. The germline V gene encodes CDR1 SGHTA and CDR2 FQGNSA. V lost 1 base to trimming and J lost 7 bases, with 12 bases between them. The CDR3 sequence: CASSLDLGVNTQYF. The CDR3 DNA reads as TGTGCCAGCAGCTTAGACTTGGGAGTAAATACGCAGTATTTT.

This rearrangement joins TRBV15 to TRBJ2-1; weak D call: TRBD2 (5 bases). Germline V gives CDR1 LNHNV, CDR2 YYDKDF (reference sequence). This CDR3 is 13 amino acids long. Deletions cut 0 bases from V and 9 bases from J, with 9 bases between. CDR3 sequence (DNA): TGTGCCACCAGCAGAGATAGAGGGCTTGAGCAGTTCTTC. Protein product: CATSRDRGLEQFF.

This clone came up once. The rearrangement joins TRBV7-2 to TRBJ1-4, with 7 nucleotides matching TRBD1. The CDR3 extends over 14 amino acids. With 2 bases clipped from V and 6 bases from J, the junction kept 3 bases outside the gene matches. Germline CDR1 SGHTA, CDR2 FQGNSA. The CDR3 region has the DNA TGTGCCAGCAGCTTACCAGGGGGAGATGAAAAACTGTTTTTT. Protein sequence: CASSLPGGDEKLFF.

The V gene is TRBV20-1, the J gene TRBJ2-7, with D hard to call. The V gene's germline CDR1 is DFQATT and CDR2 SNEGSKA (reference sequence). This CDR3 has 11 amino acids. Trimming left V 7 bases short and J 9 bases short, with 16 bases between. CDR3 coding DNA: TGCAGTGGCCCCCATGATAGTAGGCAGTACTTC. This encodes CSGPHDSRQYF.

This clone was counted between two and nine times. The chain uses TRBV5-6 and TRBJ2-1; TRBD2 aligns across 12 bases. V lost 4 bases, J lost 1 base, and 3 bases stayed unmatched. The CDR3 totals 16 residues. Germline CDR1 and CDR2: SGHDT and YYEEEE. The chain's CDR3 is CASSRLAGDSYNEQFF. CDR3 sequence (DNA): TGTGCCAGCAGCCGACTAGCGGGGGATTCCTACAATGAGCAGTTCTTC.

This chain links TRBV4-1 with TRBJ1-2; 7 positions match TRBD1. The V segment lost 4 bases and the J segment 7 bases; nucleotides outside the gene matches: 15. The CDR3 is 16 amino acids. The germline V gene has CDR1 MGHRA and CDR2 YSYEKL. CDR3 DNA: TGCGCCAGCAGCCGACAGGGAATCAAGTATTTTTCTGGCTACACCTTC. Translating gives CASSRQGIKYFSGYTF.

The chain recombines TRBV5-1 with TRBJ2-1, with unresolved D. V dropped 0 bases and J dropped 7 bases, with 8 bases sitting between them. From germline, CDR1 is SGHRS and CDR2 YFSETQ. This CDR3 is 13 amino acids long. The CDR3 DNA is TGCGCCAGCAGCTTGGGATCCCGAAATGAGCAGTTCTTC. This gives the protein CASSLGSRNEQFF.

Points on this clone: No DNA is shown, since the ends of the CDR3 on it are uncertain; the CDR3 is the one TCRdb lists. The chain recombines TRBV12-5 with TRBJ1-1; the table's D call, TRBD1, was not checked against the DNA. The CDR3 is 13 amino acids in total, end residues counted. Germline CDR1 LGHNT, CDR2 FRNRAP. The CDR3 loop is CASGLAVDTEAFF.

The chain joins TRBV23-1 to TRBJ2-7; D remains unclear. TRBV23-1 is reported as an ORF; its role is uncertain. There are 15 residues in the CDR3. V lost 2 bases to trimming and J lost 4 bases, with 15 bases between them. The CDR3 region has the DNA TGCGCCAGCAGTCAACCGGGCCCTGTCAGGTACGAGCAGTACTTC. Translating it yields CASSQPGPVRYEQYF.

In nucleotides, the CDR3 is TGCAGCGTAAGACGGACGGACAGGAAAGCCTACGAGCAGTACTTC. Protein sequence: CSVRRTDRKAYEQYF. This chain uses TRBV29-1 with TRBJ2-7; 7 positions agree with TRBD1. Germline trimming cut 6 bases from V and 2 bases from J; bases unmatched to any gene: 13. The CDR3 sequence is 15 residues long. Germline V CDR1 and CDR2: SQVTM, ANQGSEA.

The chain has TRBV9 and TRBJ2-2, with 8 bases matching TRBD1. V shed 0 bases, J shed 8 bases, and the junction held 6 bases outside the gene matches. Germline V gene data show CDR1 as SGDLS and CDR2 as YYNGEE. The CDR3 has 15 residues. The CDR3 reads CASSVVSGGVGELFF. DNA of the CDR3: TGTGCCAGCAGCGTAGTTTCAGGGGGCGTTGGGGAGCTGTTTTTT.

The sample holds a few counts of this clone. In DNA, the CDR3 is TGCGCCAGCAGCCCCCTCACGAGGGCCCGGGAGCTGTTTTTT. Its translation: CASSPLTRARELFF. The V and J genes are TRBV4-1 and TRBJ2-2; tentatively, D is TRBD2 (5 bases). Trimming stripped 4 bases from V and 9 bases from J, with 15 bases between. Per germline, CDR1 MGHRA and CDR2 YSYEKL. This CDR3 has 14 residues.

This clone came up once. This chain links TRBV9 with TRBJ2-2, with a weak D call TRBD2 (5 bases). Germline V gene lookup returns CDR1 SGDLS and CDR2 YYNGEE. V was shortened by 2 bases and J by 8 bases, with 7 bases between the two germline ends. The CDR3 contains 12 residues. The CDR3 bases are TGTGCCAGCAGCGTTTGGGAGGGGGAGCTGTTTTTT. It is translated as CASSVWEGELFF.

The chain joins TRBV7-3 to TRBJ1-1; no clear D. Germline V gives CDR1 SGHTA, CDR2 FQGTGA. V shed 1 base and J shed 3 bases, with 9 bases lying between them. CDR3 length: 14 residues. The CDR3 nucleotides are TGTGCCAGCAGCTTAAACCGAGGTTACACTGAAGCTTTCTTT. This sequence encodes CASSLNRGYTEAFF.

This chain connects TRBV6-1 to TRBJ2-1, with 8 positions matching TRBD1. The germline gives CDR1 MNHNS, CDR2 SASEGT. This CDR3 has 15 amino acids. Trimming at V came to 2 bases and at J to 8 bases, leaving 8 bases not matched to a gene. The CDR3 loop is CASSENDGQGDEQFF. The CDR3 DNA reads as TGTGCCAGCAGTGAAAATGATGGACAGGGTGATGAGCAGTTCTTC.

The V and J genes are TRBV6-1 and TRBJ2-1; D could derive from TRBD1 or TRBD2 (6 bases each). The V end lost 4 bases, the J end lost 3 bases, and 10 bases lay between the germline ends. There are 14 residues in the CDR3. Germline values: CDR1 MNHNS, CDR2 SASEGT. This CDR3 is CASSGGAGYNEQFF. The DNA for the CDR3 is TGTGCCAGCAGTGGGGGGGCTGGCTACAATGAGCAGTTCTTC.

The chain has TRBV5-4 and TRBJ1-2; no reliable D call. The V and J ends lost 5 bases and 8 bases respectively, with 19 bases between them. The CDR3 sequence is 14 residues long. CDR1 is SGHNT and CDR2 is YYREEE in the germline V gene (reference sequence). The CDR3 loop reads CASRFGWEIEGYTF. In DNA, the CDR3 is TGTGCCAGCAGGTTCGGGTGGGAGATCGAGGGCTACACCTTC.

The genes are TRBV6-6 and TRBJ2-3; 14 bases are a match to TRBD2. The germline V gene encodes CDR1 MNHNY and CDR2 SVGAGI (reference sequence). V was clipped by 11 bases and J by 5 bases; unmatched bases: 12. The CDR3 runs 16 residues. CDR3 DNA: TGTGCCGGGACTAGCGGGAGCGCGGATCGTGGAGATACGCAGTATTTT. Residues: CAGTSGSADRGDTQYF.

This clone was found a few times. This chain joins TRBV14 and TRBJ1-1; D may be TRBD1 (6 bases). The length of the CDR3 is 15 residues. Germline lookup yields CDR1 SGHDN and CDR2 FVKESK. Trimming shortened V by 1 base and J by 1 base, and 10 bases separated the two germline ends. The CDR3 nucleotides read TGTGCCAGCAGCCAAGGCAGGGGTTGGAACACTGAAGCTTTCTTT. Its protein is CASSQGRGWNTEAFF.

V is TRBV7-8 and J is TRBJ1-3; no definite D call. Trimming pared 1 base from V and 4 bases from J, leaving 8 bases between. There are 14 residues in the CDR3. From germline, CDR1 is SGHVS and CDR2 FQNEAQ. CDR3 DNA sequence: TGTGCCAGCAGCTTAGGTTTTAGGGGAAACACCATATATTTT. Residues: CASSLGFRGNTIYF.

The chain employs TRBV28 and TRBJ1-2, with D unclear. There are 16 residues in the CDR3. V dropped 4 bases and J dropped 0 bases, with 15 bases sitting between them. Germline CDR1 reads MDHEN; CDR2 reads SYDVKM. Written as DNA, the CDR3 is TGTGCCAGCAGTTCCTTTGACGGACGCACTAACTATGGCTACACCTTC. Its translation: CASSSFDGRTNYGYTF.

The V gene is TRBV10-3, the J gene TRBJ1-2; 7 nucleotides line up with TRBD1. The junction had 0 bases not matched to a gene; V was cut back by 2 bases and J by 6 bases. CDR1 and CDR2 (germline): ENHRY, SYGVKD. The CDR3 has 12 residues. The CDR3 nucleotides read TGTGCCATCAGTGAGGACAGGGATGGCTACACCTTC. This codes for CAISEDRDGYTF.

The genes are TRBV10-2 and TRBJ1-1; D gene ambiguous. V was cut by 8 bases and J by 10 bases, with 14 bases left in between. The CDR3 runs to 11 residues. Germline V CDR1 and CDR2: WSHSY, SAAADI. The CDR3 sequence: CASLDLLGAFF. CDR3 sequence (DNA): TGCGCCAGCCTCGACCTACTAGGAGCTTTCTTT.

V usage is TRBV6-5 and J usage is TRBJ2-1, with D possibly being TRBD1 (5 bases). The germline CDR1 and CDR2 sequences are MNHEY and SVGAGI. V lost 2 bases and J lost 3, with 5 bases in between. The CDR3 has 13 residues. CDR3 sequence: CASSYRGYNEQFF. The CDR3 nucleotides read TGTGCCAGCAGTTACAGGGGCTACAATGAGCAGTTCTTC.

V gene TRBV6-1 combines with J gene TRBJ1-5; no clear D. CDR1 and CDR2 (germline): MNHNS, SASEGT. V was clipped by 6 bases and J by 6 bases, with 12 bases between them. This CDR3 contains 13 residues. This chain's CDR3 is CASRASGGQPQHF. The CDR3 DNA reads TGTGCCAGCAGGGCCTCTGGAGGTCAGCCCCAGCATTTT.

The rearrangement joins TRBV6-5 to TRBJ2-3; D may be TRBD2 (6 bases). Trimming took off 2 bases at V and 2 bases at J, with 8 bases between the two ends. This CDR3 region has 14 residues. Germline-derived CDR1 and CDR2 are MNHEY and SVGAGI. This CDR3 is CASSYGTATDTQYF. The CDR3 bases are TGTGCCAGCAGTTACGGGACTGCCACAGATACGCAGTATTTT.

The CDR3, as DNA: TGTGCCAGCAGCGAAACTCAGGGGTTTGAAGCTTTCTTT. Amino acid sequence: CASSETQGFEAFF. The chain recombines TRBV6-1 with TRBJ1-1; perhaps TRBD1 as D (6 bases). The CDR3 has 13 residues. V lost 6 bases, J lost 7 bases, and 15 bases lay in between. Germline CDR1 reads MNHNS; CDR2 reads SASEGT.

The chain joins TRBV19 to TRBJ2-1; 11 bases are a match to TRBD1. Germline V CDR1 and CDR2: LNHDA, SQIVND (reference sequence). V was pared by 8 bases and J by 7 bases, with 4 bases of the junction left unmatched. CDR3 length equals 13 residues. The DNA of the CDR3 is TGTGCCAGTGGACAGGGGGCGAGTAATGAGCAGTTCTTC. Protein product: CASGQGASNEQFF.

This chain uses TRBV4-3 with TRBJ1-1; unclear D gene. The CDR3 is 14 amino acids. Germline values: CDR1 LGHNA, CDR2 YSLEER. V lost 0 bases to trimming and J lost 0 bases, with 5 bases between them. The CDR3 region has the DNA TGCGCCAGCAGCCAAGAACGGATGAACACTGAAGCTTTCTTT. It yields the protein CASSQERMNTEAFF.